A single sample is the source of the 22 T cell receptor beta chains below, sequenced in a study of blood T cell repertoires in COVID-19. Sequencing was performed with immunoSEQ multiplex PCR; in TCRdb, only in-frame clones are kept and a portion is missing. Here the sample spans 200,000 to 250,000 clones, around 86% being singletons. Input material: peripheral blood. The source of these receptors is a woman between 50 and 59 years old with COVID-19, enrolled during active disease.

This clone came up a few times. The gene calls are TRBV5-1 and TRBJ1-5, with D tentatively TRBD1 (5 bases). Looked up from germline, CDR1 is SGHRS and CDR2 is YFSETQ. The CDR3 totals 14 residues. Trimming cost V 0 bases and J 6 bases, with 10 bases left between them. CDR3 residues: CASSLVGEGQPQHF. CDR3 sequence (DNA): TGCGCCAGCAGCTTGGTAGGGGAGGGTCAGCCCCAGCATTTT. The full variable domain, rest sourced from reference TRBV5-1 and TRBJ1-5, is KAGVTQTPRYLIKTRGQQVTLSCSPISGHRSVSWYQQTPGQGLQFLFEYFSETQRNKGNFPGRFSGRQFSNSRSEMNVSTLELGDSALYLCASSLVGEGQPQHFGDGTRLSIL.

The rearrangement links TRBV10-1 to TRBJ2-3; the D is unclear. The CDR3 sequence is 13 residues long. Germline V gene lookup returns CDR1 WNHNN and CDR2 SYGVQD (reference sequence). Trimming cost V 3 bases and J 2 bases, with 6 bases left between them. CDR3 protein: CASSDSYTDTQYF. CDR3 in DNA: TGCGCCAGCAGTGACTCCTACACAGATACGCAGTATTTT.

The chain employs TRBV5-4 and TRBJ1-1; the D gene is possibly TRBD1 (6 bases). This CDR3 has 14 amino acids. Germline V gene lookup returns CDR1 SGHNT and CDR2 YYREEE (reference sequence). Trimming removed 3 bases at V and 0 bases at J, with 9 bases between. The CDR3 sequence is CASSWTAMNTEAFF. CDR3 DNA sequence: TGTGCCAGCAGCTGGACAGCTATGAACACTGAAGCTTTCTTT.

The chain uses TRBV19 and TRBJ2-2, with D possibly being TRBD1 (6 bases). Trimming cost V 5 bases and J 5 bases, with 15 bases left between them. Germline lookup yields CDR1 LNHDA and CDR2 SQIVND (reference sequence). The CDR3 consists of 15 residues. Written as DNA, the CDR3 is TGTGCCAGTAGTCCCGTGGGGGCTTTTACCGGGGAGCTGTTTTTT. Translating gives CASSPVGAFTGELFF.

The chain employs TRBV7-7 and TRBJ2-3, with 14 bases matching TRBD2. Trimming cost V 5 bases and J 3 bases; bases outside gene matches: 4. Per germline, CDR1 SSHAT and CDR2 FNYEAQ (reference sequence). This CDR3 spans 16 amino acids. DNA for the CDR3: TGTGCCAGCAGCGCCGGACTAGCGGGGGGAACAGATACGCAGTATTTT. This translates into CASSAGLAGGTDTQYF. The entire variable domain, with the rest obtained from reference TRBV7-7 and TRBJ2-3, is as follows: GAGVSQSPRYKVTKRGQDVTLRCDPISSHATLYWYQQALGQGPEFLTYFNYEAQPDKSGLPSDRFSAERPEGSISTLTIQRTEQRDSAMYRCASSAGLAGGTDTQYFGPGTRLTVL.

This clone turned up a few times. This chain links TRBV27 with TRBJ1-2; D is possibly TRBD1 (5 bases). The V end was cut by 7 bases, the J end by 9 bases, with 18 bases between. CDR3 length: 13 amino acids. Germline CDR1 is MNHEY and CDR2 is SMNVEV (reference sequence). The CDR3 nucleotides read TGTGCCAGCACAAGTGGCAGGGCTGAGAGCTACACCTTC. Its translation is CASTSGRAESYTF.

This chain joins TRBV5-1 and TRBJ2-1, with 7 bases fitting TRBD2. Losses at the gene ends were 8 bases for V and 2 bases for J; bases not matched to a gene: 10. Germline CDR1 is SGHRS and CDR2 is YFSETQ. CDR3 length equals 15 residues. In DNA, the CDR3 is TGCGCCAGGGCTTTAGCGGGTGGAGCCTACAATGAGCAGTTCTTC. It encodes CARALAGGAYNEQFF.

The chain recombines TRBV10-2 with TRBJ2-7, with D maybe TRBD1 (5 bases). The CDR3 extends over 11 amino acids. Germline loops: CDR1 WSHSY, CDR2 SAAADI. V was shortened by 8 bases and J by 5 bases, with 10 bases between the two germline ends. The CDR3 coding sequence is TGCGCCAGCTTACAGGCCCACGAGCAGTACTTC. Its translation is CASLQAHEQYF.

The chain joins TRBV7-9 to TRBJ1-2, with 8 bases lining up with TRBD1. The CDR3 is made up of 14 amino acids. Germline CDR1 is SEHNR and CDR2 is FQNEAQ (reference sequence). Trimming took 2 bases from V and 7 from J; bases not matched to a gene: 6. CDR3 bases: TGTGCCAGCAGCTTACAGGGGGCGCAGGGTGGCTACACCTTC. This encodes CASSLQGAQGGYTF.

The V gene is TRBV7-3, the J gene TRBJ2-2, with 7 bases aligning to TRBD1. This CDR3 has 16 residues. CDR1 SGHTA and CDR2 FQGTGA come from the germline V gene. With 3 bases clipped from V and 0 bases from J, the junction kept 4 bases outside the gene matches. The CDR3 DNA is TGTGCCAGCAGCTTGGGACAGTTCGCGAACACCGGGGAGCTGTTTTTT. Its translation is CASSLGQFANTGELFF.

This chain joins TRBV7-6 and TRBJ2-4; tentatively, D is TRBD1 (7 bases). CDR1 and CDR2 from the germline V gene are SGHVS and FNYEAQ. This CDR3 region has 15 residues. Between the trimmed V and J ends, which lost 1 base and 9 bases, there was a span of 16 bases. The chain's CDR3 is CASSLGGGGLGIQYF. The CDR3 DNA follows: TGTGCCAGCAGCTTAGGCGGAGGGGGCTTGGGCATTCAGTACTTC.

The J gene is TRBJ2-2, the V gene TRBV6-2 or TRBV6-3; 12 bases agree with TRBD2. This CDR3 is built from 17 residues. Trimming at V came to 6 bases and at J to 7 bases, leaving 12 bases not matched to a gene. Germline assignment: CDR1 MNHEY and CDR2 SVGEGT. CDR3 in amino acids: CASRPTSGGPPSGELFF. The CDR3 DNA reads as TGTGCCAGCAGACCTACTAGCGGGGGGCCGCCGAGCGGGGAGCTGTTTTTT.

The chain combines TRBV7-2 with TRBJ1-4, with TRBD1 matching 7 bases. The CDR3 sequence is 15 residues long. The germline CDR1 and CDR2 sequences are SGHTA and FQGNSA. V lost 1 base, J lost 11 bases, and 10 bases stayed unmatched. Here the CDR3 reads CASSLGARDSWKLFF. In nucleotides, the CDR3 is TGTGCCAGCAGCTTAGGGGCCCGGGACAGCTGGAAACTGTTTTTT.

V is TRBV3-1 (or the pseudogene TRBV3-2) and J is TRBJ2-5; 8 bases match TRBD2. The junction had 4 bases not matched to a gene; V was cut back by 4 bases and J by 0 bases. Per germline, CDR1 LGHDT and CDR2 YNNKEL (reference sequence). This CDR3 region has 15 residues. CDR3 in DNA: TGTGCCAGCAGCCGCCCGGGGGGGAACCAAGAGACCCAGTACTTC. This sequence encodes CASSRPGGNQETQYF.

The chain uses TRBV27 and TRBJ1-1; D gene ambiguous. Trimming pared 6 bases from V and 2 bases from J, leaving 13 bases between. Germline V gene data show CDR1 as MNHEY and CDR2 as SMNVEV (reference sequence). The CDR3 extends over 14 amino acids. DNA of the CDR3: TGTGCCAGCAGGTATAGGACGGGAAACACTGAAGCTTTCTTT. Amino acid sequence: CASRYRTGNTEAFF.

J is TRBJ2-1 and V is TRBV12-3 or TRBV12-4; maybe TRBD2 (7 bases). The CDR3 has 12 amino acids. V dropped 8 bases and J dropped 12 bases, with 17 bases sitting between them. For the CDR3, the DNA is TGTGCCAGCGGGCAGGCGGGGGCGACGCAGTTCTTC. This codes for CASGQAGATQFF.

This chain connects TRBV2 to TRBJ2-2, with a possible D match to TRBD1 (6 bases). V was trimmed by 8 bases and J by 4 bases, leaving 14 bases between them. This CDR3 comprises 14 residues. From germline, CDR1 is SNHLY and CDR2 FYNNEI. The CDR3 DNA follows: TGTGCCAGCCACTCAGGGGTGAGCACCGGGGAGCTGTTTTTT. Translating gives CASHSGVSTGELFF.

CDR3 residues: CASARDSLIPGELFF. The CDR3, as DNA: TGTGCTAGTGCCAGGGACAGTCTAATACCCGGGGAGCTGTTTTTT. This rearrangement joins TRBV12-5 to TRBJ2-2, with 7 bases fitting TRBD1. The CDR3 has 15 amino acids. V shed 7 bases and J 6 bases; nucleotides not matched to a gene: 11. Per germline, CDR1 LGHNT and CDR2 FRNRAP.

The genes are TRBV18 and TRBJ1-2; no firm D call. CDR3 length: 14 residues. From germline, CDR1 is KGHSH and CDR2 LQKENI. Trimming removed 1 base from V and 4 bases from J, with 10 bases in between. The CDR3 coding sequence is TGTGCCAGCTCACCACTAACGGGTTCCTATGGCTACACCTTC. Translating gives CASSPLTGSYGYTF. The full variable domain, with the rest looked up from reference TRBV18 and TRBJ1-2, is NAGVMQNPRHLVRRRGQEARLRCSPMKGHSHVYWYRQLPEEGLKFMVYLQKENIIDESGMPKERFSAEFPKEGPSILRIQQVVRGDSAAYFCASSPLTGSYGYTFGSGTRLTVV.

The V call is TRBV29-1, the J call TRBJ1-1; 11 bases agree with TRBD1. CDR3 length: 14 amino acids. Germline assignment: CDR1 SQVTM and CDR2 ANQGSEA. The V and J ends lost 5 bases and 5 bases, in that order; junction bases with no gene match: 7. CDR3 sequence (DNA): TGCAGCGTTTCTCCGGGACAGGGGGGGACTGAAGCTTTCTTT. It specifies CSVSPGQGGTEAFF.

CDR3 DNA sequence: TGTGCCAGTAGTCCCGCGGGACAGACCTACGAGCAGTACTTC. Translating gives CASSPAGQTYEQYF. V usage is TRBV19 and J usage is TRBJ2-7, with a tentative D call TRBD1 (7 bases). Trimming left V 5 bases short and J 2 bases short, with 13 bases between. CDR1 is LNHDA and CDR2 is SQIVND in the germline V gene (reference sequence). This CDR3 has 14 amino acids.

There are a few counts of this clone. The DNA for the CDR3 is TGTGCCAGCAGCTTAGGGCGGAGGTACGGAGATGAAGCTTTCTTT. Translation: CASSLGRRYGDEAFF. The chain has TRBV11-2 and TRBJ1-1, with no clear D. Germline loops: CDR1 SGHAT, CDR2 FQNNGV. V dropped 1 base and J dropped 7 bases, with 16 bases sitting between them. This CDR3 spans 15 amino acids.